Each of the 4 T cell receptor beta chains below was sequenced from the same sample in a study. Each CDR3 protein is one row after TCRdb ran MiXCR on the RT-PCR reads. The sample includes around 700,000 distinct CDR3 sequences, approximately 15% of them seen just once. Sequences were obtained from memory CD4+ T cells from blood. These receptors were collected from a female donor in good health, serving as a healthy control.

V and J are TRBV10-3 and TRBJ2-7; a weak D match, TRBD1 (6 bases). Germline lookup yields CDR1 ENHRY and CDR2 SYGVKD. CDR3 size: 11 residues. V was pared by 5 bases and J by 7 bases, with 9 bases between. The CDR3 loop reads CAISLDREQYF. The CDR3 DNA sequence: TGTGCCATCAGTTTAGACAGGGAGCAGTACTTC.

This clonotype was counted ten times or more. V and J are TRBV20-1 and TRBJ2-7; 14 nucleotides agree with TRBD2. CDR1 and CDR2 from the germline V gene are DFQATT and SNEGSKA (reference sequence). The CDR3 runs 15 residues. V lost 3 bases and J lost 3; bases outside the gene matches: 4. The CDR3 here is CSARGLAGVIYEQYF. For the CDR3, the DNA is TGCAGTGCTAGGGGACTAGCGGGAGTAATCTACGAGCAGTACTTC.

The chain recombines TRBV18 with TRBJ1-1; D is ambiguous. Per germline, CDR1 KGHSH and CDR2 LQKENI. V was trimmed by 3 bases and J by 11 bases, leaving 22 bases between them. This CDR3 has 15 residues. The DNA of the CDR3 is TGTGCCAGCTCACCGCAAGGGCAACAAACCATGCAGGCTTTCTTT. Amino acids: CASSPQGQQTMQAFF.

This clonotype showed up many times. The chain joins TRBV6-5 to TRBJ2-7, with D perhaps assigned TRBD1 or TRBD2 (5 bases each). CDR1 and CDR2 (germline): MNHEY, SVGAGI. The V end was cut by 4 bases, the J end by 1 base, with 14 bases between. The CDR3 length is 15 residues. The CDR3 sequence: CASSLEGLTSYEQYF. CDR3 coding DNA: TGTGCCAGCAGTTTAGAGGGGCTCACATCCTACGAGCAGTACTTC.